This T cell receptor beta chain was identified in a study of cytomegalovirus exposure and HLA in healthy donors. Study conclusions and caveats: V- and J-gene trimming of TCR beta was linked (in a later analysis) to a missense DCLRE1C variant. In the analysis, some V segments, TRBV6-2 and TRBV6-3 included, were excluded as indistinguishable. Most TCRs appeared rarely, but some public TCRs recurred in many donors.

The PCR ran on 60 Vbeta and 13 Jbeta primers. TCRdb's table, derived via immunoSEQ multiplex PCR, lists solely in-frame clones and lacks some. The sample holds 150,000 or so clones, 75% seen once. Trimming cost V 8 bases and J 7 bases; bases outside gene matches: 12. The CDR3 runs to 14 residues. Germline loops: CDR1 SNHLY, CDR2 FYNNEI. Concerning this clone: Its specificity is unknown.

What was sequenced was PBMCs. J is TRBJ1-1 and V is TRBV2; 8 nucleotides match TRBD1. The TCR originated in a young man in good health and CMV-seropositive. The CDR3 DNA sequence: TGTGCCAGCGAAACATTACAGGGGGGCGGTGAAGCTTTCTTT. It translates to CASETLQGGGEAFF.